Below are 29 T cell receptor beta chains sequenced from a single sample in a study of blood T cells in healthy people across ages. Through a sample-barcoded 5' primer and a J-beta primer mix, a second PCR was run for roughly 6 to 12 cycles. Each CDR3 protein gets one entry after TCRdb re-called the 5' RACE reads with MiXCR. The sample includes 650,000 or so distinct CDR3 sequences, around 52% of them seen just once. The specimen sequenced was blood. All receptors derive from a woman over 75 in good health.

V gene TRBV3-1 combines with J gene TRBJ2-3; 11 nucleotides agree with TRBD2. Unmatched junction bases numbered 5, after V lost 4 bases and J lost 2 bases. CDR1 and CDR2 from the germline V gene are LGHDT and YNNKEL (reference sequence). CDR3 length: 16 residues. The CDR3 coding sequence is TGTGCCAGCAGCCCTGGGACTAGCGGATACACAGATACGCAGTATTTT. As protein: CASSPGTSGYTDTQYF.

This clonotype turned up a few times. The chain uses TRBV3-1 and TRBJ2-3; the D gene is possibly TRBD2 (5 bases). Germline-derived CDR1 and CDR2 are LGHDT and YNNKEL (reference sequence). Trimming removed 1 base from V and 8 bases from J, with 16 bases in between. The CDR3 is made up of 15 amino acids. CDR3 nucleotides: TGTGCCAGCAGCCAAGGAGGCGGGCCCGGTGGTACGCAGTATTTT. Translated: CASSQGGGPGGTQYF.

Concerning this clonotype: The junction differs from germline at one of its ends, possibly a read error. The V call is TRBV10-3, the J call TRBJ1-2; D is perhaps TRBD1 (5 bases). This CDR3 spans 15 amino acids. CDR1 ENHRY and CDR2 SYGVKD come from the germline V gene. Here the CDR3 DNA reads TGTGCCACCAGTGAGTACGGGACGGCAAACTATGGCTACACCTTC. Translation: CATSEYGTANYGYTF.

The rearrangement joins TRBV7-6 to TRBJ2-2; TRBD1 might be the D (6 bases). This CDR3 has 16 residues. V dropped 2 bases and J dropped 1 base, with 11 bases sitting between them. Looked up from germline, CDR1 is SGHVS and CDR2 is FNYEAQ. The CDR3 DNA follows: TGTGCCAGCAGCTTACAATTGGGACAGAACACCGGGGAGCTGTTTTTT. It codes for CASSLQLGQNTGELFF.

The V gene is TRBV7-9, the J gene TRBJ2-1; 7 bases line up with TRBD1. The germline gives CDR1 SEHNR, CDR2 FQNEAQ (reference sequence). This CDR3 region has 16 residues. Trimming at V came to 5 bases and at J to 6 bases, leaving 13 bases not matched to a gene. CDR3 region: CASSTGQVKAFNEQFF. The CDR3 DNA sequence: TGTGCCAGCAGCACCGGACAGGTTAAAGCCTTCAATGAGCAGTTCTTC.

This clonotype has only one observation. V gene TRBV11-2 combines with J gene TRBJ1-4; no clear D gene. The length of the CDR3 is 18 residues. V shed 6 bases and J shed 0 bases, with 20 bases lying between them. In germline, CDR1 is SGHAT, CDR2 FQNNGV. The CDR3 region is CASRLISGHIATNEKLFF. DNA for the CDR3: TGTGCCAGCAGGTTAATCTCCGGGCATATTGCAACTAATGAAAAACTGTTTTTT.

Worth noting for this clonotype: One base away lies a much larger clone, so this may be a sequencing read error. This chain connects TRBV24-1 to TRBJ2-1; possibly TRBD2 for D (5 bases). The V and J ends lost 2 bases and 2 bases respectively, with 15 bases between them. Germline CDR1 reads KGHDR; CDR2 reads SFDVKD. The CDR3 has 17 residues. CDR3 protein: CATSDSPGRAAYNEQFF. The CDR3 region has the DNA TGTGCCACCAGTGATTCCCCCGGGCGAGCGGCCTACAATGAGCAGTTCTTC.

This clonotype was counted a single time. This clone may be a read error of a much larger clone one base away. The chain combines TRBV12-3 or TRBV12-4 with TRBJ2-1; D possibly uses TRBD1 or TRBD2 (5 bases each). Trimming shortened V by 2 bases and J by 13 bases, and 15 bases separated the two germline ends. This CDR3 region has 13 residues. CDR3 in DNA: TGTGCCAGCAGTTTAAGGGGCCTCGGGGCCCAGTTCTTC. It codes for CASSLRGLGAQFF.

This clonotype has ten or more counts. The chain is built from TRBV27 and TRBJ2-1; 16 bases align to TRBD2. Germline trimming cut 5 bases from V and 12 bases from J; bases unmatched to any gene: 7. The CDR3 loop spans 15 amino acids. Per germline, CDR1 MNHEY and CDR2 SMNVEV (reference sequence). The CDR3 coding sequence is TGTGCCAGCAGTCTCGGGACTAGCGGGGGGGAAGGGCAGTTCTTC. Its protein product is CASSLGTSGGEGQFF.

The CDR3 reads CSAGSGPYEQYF. CDR3 sequence (DNA): TGCAGTGCTGGCTCCGGGCCCTACGAGCAGTACTTC. The rearrangement uses TRBV20-1 and TRBJ2-7; D gene ambiguous. The CDR3 length is 12 residues. Germline V CDR1 and CDR2: DFQATT, SNEGSKA (reference sequence). V was trimmed by 5 bases and J by 2 bases, leaving 10 bases between them.

The chain recombines TRBV7-2 with TRBJ1-2, with D perhaps matching TRBD1 (5 bases). The V and J ends lost 3 bases and 5 bases respectively, with 19 bases between them. Germline loops: CDR1 SGHTA, CDR2 FQGNSA. The CDR3 extends over 16 amino acids. Here the CDR3 DNA reads TGTGCCAGCAGCTTCGAGGGGCGGGGCCAGGGTTATGGCTACACCTTC. Its protein is CASSFEGRGQGYGYTF.

The chain is built from TRBV29-1 and TRBJ2-3; 12 bases are shared with TRBD2. The V and J ends lost 6 bases and 5 bases, in that order; junction bases with no gene match: 6. This CDR3 region has 14 residues. Germline CDR1 and CDR2: SQVTM and ANQGSEA. The DNA for the CDR3 is TGCAGCGTCGCTAGCGGGGGGGCCATAGATACGCAGTATTTT. Its translation: CSVASGGAIDTQYF.

CDR3 region: CASSPLPETSNEQFF. The CDR3 region has the DNA TGTGCCAGCTCACCTCTCCCCGAGACAAGCAATGAGCAGTTCTTC. The J gene is TRBJ2-1, the V gene TRBV18; D not resolved. V was pared by 3 bases and J by 6 bases, with 15 bases between. The CDR3 covers 15 residues. Germline V gene lookup returns CDR1 KGHSH and CDR2 LQKENI.

Worth noting for this clonotype: A read error is possible here, since a much larger clone lies one base away. This rearrangement joins TRBV3-1 to TRBJ2-5; TRBD2 agrees at 11 bases. Germline V CDR1 and CDR2: LGHDT, YNNKEL (reference sequence). CDR3 length equals 15 residues. V was pared by 4 bases and J by 11 bases, with 12 bases of the junction left unmatched. CDR3: CASSPWTSGQHEQYF. In DNA, the CDR3 is TGTGCCAGCAGCCCCTGGACTAGCGGGCAGCATGAGCAGTACTTC.

This clonotype has a single count. The chain joins TRBV15 to TRBJ2-3; a weak D match, TRBD2 (6 bases). The CDR3 extends over 16 amino acids. Deletions cut 0 bases from V and 7 bases from J, with 17 bases between. Looked up from germline, CDR1 is LNHNV and CDR2 is YYDKDF (reference sequence). CDR3 sequence reads: CATSRDTRGPGHTQYF. The CDR3 DNA follows: TGTGCCACCAGCAGAGATACGCGGGGCCCAGGCCATACGCAGTATTTT.

V and J are TRBV29-1 and TRBJ1-2, with D possibly TRBD1 on 6 matching bases. V lost 6 bases and J 4 bases, leaving 15 bases between the germline ends. Germline V CDR1 and CDR2: SQVTM, ANQGSEA. The length of the CDR3 is 13 residues. The CDR3 nucleotides read TGCAGCGTGCCCGACAGGTTTACCTATGGCTACACCTTC. This gives the protein CSVPDRFTYGYTF.

In this sample, this clonotype turned up many times. The chain uses TRBV2 and TRBJ2-1, with 7 bases fitting TRBD2. The junction had 8 bases not matched to a gene; V was cut back by 0 bases and J by 12 bases. The CDR3 has 14 amino acids. From germline, CDR1 is SNHLY and CDR2 FYNNEI. The chain's CDR3 is CASSEALMPSGQFF. In DNA form, the CDR3 reads TGTGCCAGCAGTGAAGCACTGATGCCTAGCGGGCAGTTCTTC.

The table lists this clonotype with many counts. The chain couples TRBV3-1 to TRBJ2-7, with TRBD2 matching over 9 bases. This CDR3 is 14 amino acids long. CDR1 is LGHDT and CDR2 is YNNKEL in the germline V gene (reference sequence). With V trimmed by 4 bases and J by 2 bases, 3 bases remained unmatched. CDR3 loop: CASSPTSGPYEQYF. Here the CDR3 DNA reads TGTGCCAGCAGCCCGACTAGCGGCCCCTACGAGCAGTACTTC.

This clonotype was seen repeatedly, ten times or more. V is TRBV7-2 and J is TRBJ2-1, with a weak D call TRBD2 (6 bases). With 0 bases removed from V and 6 bases from J, the gap between germline ends came to 12 bases. The CDR3 contains 15 residues. Germline CDR1 and CDR2: SGHTA and FQGNSA. In DNA form, the CDR3 reads TGTGCCAGCAGCTTAGCGGGAGGATATGGCAATGAGCAGTTCTTC. This translates into CASSLAGGYGNEQFF. The complete variable domain, with remaining parts taken from reference TRBV7-2 and TRBJ2-1, reads GAGVSQSPSNKVTEKGKDVELRCDPISGHTALYWYRQSLGQGLEFLIYFQGNSAPDKSGLPSDRFSAERTGGSVSTLTIQRTQQEDSAVYLCASSLAGGYGNEQFFGPGTRLTVL.

The chain joins TRBV6-5 to TRBJ2-7, with 10 positions matching TRBD1. CDR3 length: 16 residues. The V gene end was trimmed by 3 bases and the J gene end by 0 bases; junction bases not matched to a gene: 5. The germline V gene has CDR1 MNHEY and CDR2 SVGAGI. The CDR3 here is CASSYSGTGASYEQYF. CDR3 sequence (DNA): TGTGCCAGCAGTTATAGCGGGACAGGGGCCTCCTACGAGCAGTACTTC.

The J gene is TRBJ2-4, the V gene TRBV7-9; the D gene is possibly TRBD1 (6 bases). The CDR3 sequence is 15 residues long. Per the germline V gene, CDR1 is SEHNR and CDR2 is FQNEAQ (reference sequence). Trimming cost V 1 base and J 7 bases, with 14 bases left between them. The CDR3 protein is CASSLGTDETNIQYF. The CDR3 region has the DNA TGTGCCAGCAGCTTAGGGACAGATGAGACTAACATTCAGTACTTC.

The CDR3 reads CASTSGAAYEQYF. DNA for the CDR3: TGTGCCAGCACTTCGGGGGCCGCCTACGAGCAGTACTTC. The V call is TRBV6-2 or TRBV6-3, the J call TRBJ2-5; D may match TRBD1 or TRBD2 (6 bases each). The DNA end favors TRBJ2-7, so the J call may be wrong. CDR1 and CDR2 (germline): MNHEY, SVGEGT. The CDR3 length is 13 residues.

The V and J genes are TRBV7-9 and TRBJ2-7, with D perhaps matching TRBD2 (6 bases). V gave up 1 base and J gave up 1 base, with 17 bases separating them. This CDR3 contains 17 residues. Per the germline V gene, CDR1 is SEHNR and CDR2 is FQNEAQ (reference sequence). The CDR3 loop is CASSLVGGGTVSYEQYF. The CDR3 DNA sequence: TGTGCCAGCAGCTTAGTAGGAGGTGGGACTGTTTCCTACGAGCAGTACTTC. The full variable domain, in which reference TRBV7-9 and TRBJ2-7 provide the parts outside the CDR3, is DTGVSQNPRHKITKRGQNVTFRCDPISEHNRLYWYRQTLGQGPEFLTYFQNEAQLEKSRLLSDRFSAERPKGSFSTLEIQRTEQGDSAMYLCASSLVGGGTVSYEQYFGPGTRLTVT.

The V call is TRBV30, the J call TRBJ1-2; TRBD1 matches 8 bases. J was trimmed by 8 bases and V by 3 bases; bases with no gene match: 2. The V gene's germline CDR1 is GTSNPN and CDR2 SVGIG (reference sequence). CDR3 length: 11 residues. In DNA form, the CDR3 reads TGTGCCTGGAGCCCAGGGGGCGGCTACACCTTC. Amino acid sequence: CAWSPGGGYTF.

V gene TRBV6-5 combines with J gene TRBJ1-1; D not certain. V was pared by 4 bases and J by 5 bases, with 17 bases between. The CDR3 runs to 15 residues. Germline-derived CDR1 and CDR2 are MNHEY and SVGAGI. Written as DNA, the CDR3 is TGTGCCAGCAGTTCCTCGAGACGGGCGGGGACTGAAGCTTTCTTT. It specifies CASSSSRRAGTEAFF.

The gene calls are TRBV10-3 and TRBJ2-7; the match to TRBD2 covers 15 bases. Trimming cost V 2 bases and J 3 bases; bases outside gene matches: 5. The germline V gene encodes CDR1 ENHRY and CDR2 SYGVKD. This CDR3 has 17 amino acids. CDR3 bases: TGTGCCATCAGTGAGGCGGGACTAGCGGGAGGCCTCTACGAGCAGTACTTC. Residues: CAISEAGLAGGLYEQYF.

This clonotype was picked up a small number of times. The chain links TRBV19 to TRBJ2-1; 7 positions match TRBD2. The CDR3 loop spans 16 amino acids. V gave up 6 bases and J gave up 4 bases; unmatched junction bases: 12. CDR1 is LNHDA and CDR2 is SQIVND in the germline V gene (reference sequence). The CDR3 region has the DNA TGTGCCAGTAGCCGCACGACTAGCTTGTATTACAATGAGCAGTTCTTC. Amino acids: CASSRTTSLYYNEQFF.

This clonotype was counted ten times or more. This chain links TRBV4-2 with TRBJ2-3, with a possible D match to TRBD2 (5 bases). Looked up from germline, CDR1 is LGHNA and CDR2 is YNFKEQ. V was cut by 0 bases and J by 6 bases, with 10 bases left in between. The CDR3 is made up of 14 amino acids. The CDR3 sequence: CASSQETGMDTQYF. CDR3 sequence (DNA): TGTGCCAGCAGCCAAGAGACGGGAATGGATACGCAGTATTTT.

V and J are TRBV5-1 and TRBJ2-3, with D hard to call. The CDR3 is 14 amino acids. Germline assignment: CDR1 SGHRS and CDR2 YFSETQ. V lost 4 bases, J lost 7 bases, and 16 bases lay in between. The CDR3 bases are TGCGCCAGCAGCACTATTGGGATGGTAAATACGCAGTATTTT. Amino acid sequence: CASSTIGMVNTQYF.